This T cell receptor beta chain was sequenced during a study of cytotoxic CD8 clonotypes in ibrutinib-treated CLL. Overall study: Among the patients, approximately ten presented as relapsed/refractory and fewer than 16 as treatment-naive; about 17 showed unmutated IGHV. The study recorded mean values of 255,043 productive templates and 94,082 productive rearrangements per sample. Findings and limits, study-wide: Public clonotypes, an uncommon group, contracted or remained stable on treatment.

Sequencing used immunoSEQ multiplex PCR; TCRdb keeps in-frame clones, though not all of them. Here the sample spans 110,000 to 150,000 clones, about three quarters being singletons. The CDR3 runs to 14 residues. V shed 3 bases and J shed 6 bases, with 14 bases lying between them. The V gene's germline CDR1 is KGHSH and CDR2 LQKENI. As concerns this clone: No antigen is known for it.

The sequences come from PBMCs, collected after 24 months of ibrutinib treatment. This sequence originates from a human donor with chronic lymphocytic leukemia. The chain couples TRBV18 to TRBJ1-1, with D perhaps matching TRBD1 (6 bases). The CDR3 loop reads CASSPSGTPPEAFF. CDR3 DNA sequence: TGTGCCAGCTCACCGTCCGGGACACCCCCTGAAGCTTTCTTT.